This entry lists 17 T cell receptor beta chains sequenced from one sample in a study of T cells after yellow fever vaccination. TCRdb called the 5' RACE reads again in MiXCR, with one record for every CDR3 protein. The sample lists more than 300,000 distinct CDR3 sequences, about 4.5% seen once, with around 19% in the top ten. Sequenced here: PBMCs, sampled 15 days after the yellow fever booster vaccination. These receptors all stem from a man aged 18 to 29 who received the YFV17D yellow fever vaccine.

This chain uses TRBV5-1 with TRBJ2-7; 9 bases align to TRBD1. CDR3 length: 15 residues. Germline loops: CDR1 SGHRS, CDR2 YFSETQ. The ends lost 4 bases at V and 3 bases at J; junction bases unmatched: 8. CDR3 amino acids: CASSLGQGARYEQYV. The CDR3 DNA reads TGCGCCAGCAGCCTGGGACAGGGAGCGCGCTACGAGCAGTACGTC.

This clonotype has a count of ten or more. The gene calls are TRBV6-2 or TRBV6-3 and TRBJ1-1; D possibly corresponds to TRBD1 (6 bases). There are 16 residues in the CDR3. The germline V gene encodes CDR1 MNHEY and CDR2 SVGEGT. V was pared by 6 bases and J by 3 bases, with 20 bases between. The chain's CDR3 is CASSIHRVPGHTEAFF. Here the CDR3 DNA reads TGTGCCAGCAGCATTCACAGGGTGCCAGGGCACACTGAAGCTTTCTTT.

This clonotype came up a few times. The chain has TRBV7-3 and TRBJ2-1; 10 bases line up with TRBD2. CDR1 is SGHTA and CDR2 is FQGTGA in the germline V gene. The CDR3 contains 15 residues. V was clipped by 6 bases and J by 10 bases; unmatched bases: 12. CDR3 region: CASRPSGGAHGEQFF. The CDR3 bases are TGTGCCAGCAGACCCAGCGGGGGGGCTCATGGGGAGCAGTTCTTC.

This clonotype was observed a handful of times. This chain joins TRBV6-6 and TRBJ2-1; D is undetermined. The CDR3 extends over 14 amino acids. Germline CDR1 reads MNHNY; CDR2 reads SVGAGI (reference sequence). V shed 2 bases and J shed 10 bases, with 15 bases lying between them. The CDR3, as DNA: TGTGCCAGCAGTTACCTCGACAAGGGTGCAGAGCAGTTCTTC. Its translation: CASSYLDKGAEQFF.

This rearrangement joins TRBV4-1 to TRBJ2-1; no firm D call. Germline loops: CDR1 MGHRA, CDR2 YSYEKL. The CDR3 is 17 amino acids. V shed 0 bases and J shed 4 bases, with 16 bases lying between them. CDR3 DNA sequence: TGCGCCAGCAGCCAAGACAGTCAAGTGAACATATACAATGAGCAGTTCTTC. This sequence encodes CASSQDSQVNIYNEQFF.

V is TRBV5-1 and J is TRBJ1-3, with a weak D call TRBD1 (6 bases). V lost 5 bases and J 4 bases, leaving 13 bases between the germline ends. CDR3 length equals 14 residues. Looked up from germline, CDR1 is SGHRS and CDR2 is YFSETQ. The CDR3 protein is CASSFGQPGNTIYF. The DNA of the CDR3 is TGCGCCAGCAGTTTCGGACAGCCAGGAAACACCATATATTTT. The whole variable domain, remainder taken from reference TRBV5-1 and TRBJ1-3, is KAGVTQTPRYLIKTRGQQVTLSCSPISGHRSVSWYQQTPGQGLQFLFEYFSETQRNKGNFPGRFSGRQFSNSRSEMNVSTLELGDSALYLCASSFGQPGNTIYFGEGSWLTVV.

This clonotype was picked up many times. This chain links TRBV27 with TRBJ2-5; D not resolved. Germline CDR1 and CDR2: MNHEY and SMNVEV (reference sequence). There are 13 residues in the CDR3. V lost 4 bases, J lost 2 bases, and 8 bases lay in between. CDR3 nucleotides: TGTGCCAGCAGTTATAAGGTGCAAGAGACCCAGTACTTC. As protein: CASSYKVQETQYF.

This clonotype was seen repeatedly, ten times or more. CDR3 nucleotide sequence: TGTGCCAGCAGACATATACAGGACTTTCCCGTAGAAAACATTCAGTACTTC. Translated: CASRHIQDFPVENIQYF. The V and J genes are TRBV6-8 and TRBJ2-4, with D tentatively TRBD1 or TRBD2 (5 bases each). V lost 6 bases and J lost 5, with 23 bases in between. Germline lookup yields CDR1 MNHGY and CDR2 SAAAGT. CDR3 length: 17 residues.

There are a few counts of this clonotype. The chain joins TRBV20-1 to TRBJ1-2; TRBD1 aligns across 9 bases. CDR1 and CDR2 from the germline V gene are DFQATT and SNEGSKA (reference sequence). CDR3 length: 15 residues. The trim removed 0 bases at V and 3 bases at J, leaving 5 bases unmatched. CDR3: CSARDPTGGDYGYTF. CDR3 coding DNA: TGCAGTGCTAGAGACCCCACAGGGGGCGACTATGGCTACACCTTC.

This clonotype was detected only a few times. V and J are TRBV28 and TRBJ1-2; D might be TRBD1 (5 bases). V shed 5 bases and J shed 0 bases, with 13 bases lying between them. CDR1 is MDHEN, CDR2 SYDVKM, per germline. The CDR3 spans 15 residues. CDR3 bases: TGTGCCAGCAGTGCCGTTCGGGGGACTAACTATGGCTACACCTTC. It specifies CASSAVRGTNYGYTF.

This clonotype was picked up many times. This chain uses TRBV4-3 with TRBJ2-1; possible D gene TRBD1, 6 bases. Trimming shortened V by 1 base and J by 3 bases, and 10 bases separated the two germline ends. This CDR3 is 15 amino acids long. The germline V gene has CDR1 LGHNA and CDR2 YSLEER. The CDR3 DNA sequence: TGCGCCAGCAGCCAAGGGGCAGGGGTCTACAATGAGCAGTTCTTC. Translation: CASSQGAGVYNEQFF.

This clonotype was detected ten times or more. V gene TRBV7-9 combines with J gene TRBJ2-5, with 9 bases aligning to TRBD1. Germline values: CDR1 SEHNR, CDR2 FQNEAQ (reference sequence). V trimming: 4 bases; J trimming: 2 bases; junction bases outside the gene matches: 5. CDR3 length: 15 amino acids. CDR3 sequence (DNA): TGTGCCAGCAGCTCGGACAGGGGAGGTCAAGAGACCCAGTACTTC. Translated: CASSSDRGGQETQYF.

This clonotype was counted at least ten times. CDR3 bases: TGCAGTGCTAGAGACGATACAGGTGTAGACCGTATGAACACTGAAGCTTTCTTT. Protein: CSARDDTGVDRMNTEAFF. J is TRBJ1-1 and V is TRBV20-1; tentative D call: TRBD1 (5 bases). V lost 0 bases and J lost 0, with 20 bases in between. Germline V lookup: CDR1 DFQATT, CDR2 SNEGSKA (reference sequence). The CDR3 has 18 residues.

This clonotype was counted many times. A much bigger clone sits one base away, suggesting this may be a read error. The chain combines TRBV5-1 with TRBJ2-3, with no clear D. Germline lookup yields CDR1 SGHRS and CDR2 YFSETQ. Trimming removed 4 bases at V and 0 bases at J, with 12 bases between. This CDR3 region has 15 residues. In DNA form, the CDR3 reads TGCGCCAGCAGCCTCGAGAGCACCAGCACAGATACGCAGTATTTT. It translates to CASSLESTSTDTQYF.

This clonotype occurred a few times. CDR3 region: CSAGQGIGEKLFF. The DNA of the CDR3 is TGCAGCGCAGGACAGGGGATAGGAGAAAAACTGTTTTTT. This sequence joins TRBV29-1 and TRBJ1-4, with TRBD1 matching 9 bases. CDR3 length: 13 amino acids. From germline, CDR1 is SQVTM and CDR2 ANQGSEA. V lost 7 bases and J lost 8; bases outside the gene matches: 8.

This clonotype showed up just a few times. The J gene is TRBJ1-2, the V gene TRBV30; D ambiguous. Germline V gene sequence: CDR1 GTSNPN, CDR2 SVGIG (reference sequence). This CDR3 comprises 12 residues. The V end lost 2 bases, the J end lost 6 bases, and 10 bases lay between the germline ends. The DNA for the CDR3 is TGTGCCTGGAGTAGGCAGGTGGATGGCTACACCTTC. Its protein is CAWSRQVDGYTF. Variable domain in full (rest from reference TRBV30 and TRBJ1-2): SQTIHQWPATLVQPVGSPLSLECTVEGTSNPNLYWYRQAAGRGLQLLFYSVGIGQISSEVPQNLSASRPQDRQFILSSKKLLLSDSGFYLCAWSRQVDGYTFGSGTRLTVV.

This clonotype showed up many times. The chain combines TRBV27 with TRBJ1-1, with D uncertain. CDR3 length: 16 amino acids. V was shortened by 4 bases and J by 5 bases, with 20 bases between the two germline ends. Germline loops: CDR1 MNHEY, CDR2 SMNVEV (reference sequence). DNA for the CDR3: TGTGCCAGCAGTTCCCTTGGGGAGATGGACGGTACTGAAGCTTTCTTT. Its translation is CASSSLGEMDGTEAFF.